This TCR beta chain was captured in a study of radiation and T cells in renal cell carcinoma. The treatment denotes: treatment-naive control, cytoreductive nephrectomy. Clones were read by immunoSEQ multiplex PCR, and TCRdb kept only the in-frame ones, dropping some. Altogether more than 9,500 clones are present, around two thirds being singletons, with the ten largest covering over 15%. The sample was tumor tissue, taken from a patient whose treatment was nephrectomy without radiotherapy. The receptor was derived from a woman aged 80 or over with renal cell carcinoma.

CDR3 residues: CAISDATGNQPQHF. The CDR3 DNA follows: TGTGCCATCAGTGACGCGACGGGCAATCAGCCCCAGCATTTT. V gene TRBV10-3 combines with J gene TRBJ1-5; D ambiguous. The germline CDR1 and CDR2 sequences are ENHRY and SYGVKD. Trimming took off 3 bases at V and 2 bases at J, with 8 bases between the two ends. The CDR3 contains 14 residues.